This T cell receptor (beta chain) was profiled in a study of shared clonotypes between healthy human individuals. Some clones are missing from TCRdb's copy, which holds only in-frame ones; the method was immunoSEQ multiplex PCR. The sample lists about 2.1 million clones; about 92% were seen once. The CDR3 is 16 amino acids. V shed 5 bases, J shed 0 bases, and the junction held 7 bases outside the gene matches. Germline V lookup: CDR1 MNHEY, CDR2 SMNVEV (reference sequence). Naive CD8 cells comprised CD45RO-negative, CCR7-positively selected cells, excluding terminally differentiated effector memory CD45RA+ cells.

This clonotype originated in a man younger than 35 in good health. Some clones in this sample may be carry-over from other donors' samples. V usage is TRBV27 and J usage is TRBJ2-7; the match to TRBD1 covers 10 bases. Sequencing was done on a sample of naive CD8+ T cells from PBMCs. CDR3 residues: CASSTAGTGDSYEQYF. CDR3 DNA sequence: TGTGCCAGCAGTACCGCCGGGACAGGGGACTCCTACGAGCAGTACTTC.